This T cell receptor beta chain was sequenced for a study of post-analysis software for immune sequencing data. Study-wide background: The disease courses covered relapsing-remitting, secondary progressive and progressive-relapsing multiple sclerosis. Study conclusions and caveats: Significantly lower normalized Chao1 diversity was found in patients with multiple sclerosis relative to controls. By F measure, samples from a shared preparation batch strongly co-clustered. There were five TRBV segments more frequent in patients than controls, and TRBV5-6, TRBV5-1 and TRBV20-1 were among them.

This clonotype came up a few times. Its antigen remains unknown. Every TCR beta cDNA library bore unique molecular identifiers. Between roughly 1 and 11 million T cells gave rise to some 450,000 cDNA molecules. TCRdb reanalysed the PCR reads using MiXCR and keeps one entry per CDR3 protein. The sample carries fewer than 600,000 distinct CDR3 sequences, over 35% recorded once. V was clipped by 4 bases and J by 5 bases, with 9 bases between them. The germline V gene has CDR1 MGHRA and CDR2 YSYEKL. This CDR3 contains 13 residues. This clonotype originated in a girl aged 5 to 17 with multiple sclerosis. Sample: blood. The rearrangement joins TRBV4-1 to TRBJ2-1, with D perhaps matching TRBD2 (5 bases). The CDR3 bases are TGCGCCAGCAGCCGAGGGTGGAACAATGAGCAGTTCTTC. Encoded protein: CASSRGWNNEQFF.